The source of this T cell receptor (beta chain) is a study of cytomegalovirus exposure and HLA in healthy donors. Points from the study as a whole: In terms of immune exposure information, only CMV serostatus was available. As a later analysis showed, a missense DCLRE1C variant was linked to trimming of TCR beta V- and J-genes. Most of the TCR beta V segments (in an earlier analysis) were productive either about 87% or about 30% of the time.

13 Jbeta primers and 60 Vbeta primers were used for the PCR. The table came from immunoSEQ multiplex PCR; TCRdb's copy has only in-frame clones and leaves some out. The sample includes under 200,000 clones, about three quarters of them seen just once. Per germline, CDR1 SQVTM and CDR2 ANQGSEA. V shed 5 bases and J shed 4 bases, with 9 bases lying between them. The CDR3 loop spans 13 amino acids. Concerning this clone itself: Its antigen is not known.

The sequenced sample was PBMCs. The chain employs TRBV29-1 and TRBJ1-6; no firm D call. The receptor's source is a man aged 40-50 years in good health and CMV-seronegative. CDR3 DNA: TGCAGCGTTTCCACAGATTATAATTCACCCCTCCACTTT. Encoded protein: CSVSTDYNSPLHF.